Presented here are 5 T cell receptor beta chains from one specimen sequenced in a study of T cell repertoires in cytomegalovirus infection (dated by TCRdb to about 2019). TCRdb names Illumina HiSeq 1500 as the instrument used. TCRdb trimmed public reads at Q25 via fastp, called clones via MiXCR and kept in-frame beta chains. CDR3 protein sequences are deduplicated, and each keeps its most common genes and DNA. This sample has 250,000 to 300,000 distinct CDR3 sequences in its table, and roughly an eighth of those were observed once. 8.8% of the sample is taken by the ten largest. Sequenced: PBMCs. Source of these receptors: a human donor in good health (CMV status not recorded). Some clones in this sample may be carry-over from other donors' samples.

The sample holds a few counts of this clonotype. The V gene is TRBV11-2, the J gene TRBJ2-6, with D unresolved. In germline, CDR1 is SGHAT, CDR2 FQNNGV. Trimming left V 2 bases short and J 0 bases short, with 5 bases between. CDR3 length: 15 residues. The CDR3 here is CASSLTTSGANVLTF. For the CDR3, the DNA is TGTGCCAGCAGCTTAACTACCTCTGGGGCCAACGTCCTGACTTTC. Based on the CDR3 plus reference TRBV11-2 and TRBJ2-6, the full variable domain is EAGVAQSPRYKIIEKRQSVAFWCNPISGHATLYWYQQILGQGPKLLIQFQNNGVVDDSQLPKDRFSAERLKGVDSTLKIQPAKLEDSAVYLCASSLTTSGANVLTFGAGSRLTVL.

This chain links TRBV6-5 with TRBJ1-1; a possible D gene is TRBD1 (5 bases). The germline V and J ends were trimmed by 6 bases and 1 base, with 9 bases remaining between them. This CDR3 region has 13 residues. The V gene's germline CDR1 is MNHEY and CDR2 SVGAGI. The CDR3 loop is CASRGTANTEAFF. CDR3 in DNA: TGTGCCAGCAGAGGGACTGCGAACACTGAAGCTTTCTTT.

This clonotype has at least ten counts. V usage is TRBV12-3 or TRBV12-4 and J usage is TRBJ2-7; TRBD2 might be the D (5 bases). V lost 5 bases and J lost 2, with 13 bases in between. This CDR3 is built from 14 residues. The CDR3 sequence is CASSPREGTYEQYF. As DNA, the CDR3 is TGTGCCAGCAGTCCTAGAGAGGGAACCTACGAGCAGTACTTC.

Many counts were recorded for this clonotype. DNA for the CDR3: TGCGCCAGCAGCCAGGACCCAGGGCGCACAGATACGCAGTATTTT. Translation: CASSQDPGRTDTQYF. The chain links TRBV4-3 to TRBJ2-3; perhaps TRBD1 as D (5 bases). This CDR3 is 15 amino acids long. Looked up from germline, CDR1 is LGHNA and CDR2 is YSLEER. Trimming shortened V by 3 bases and J by 1 base, and 11 bases separated the two germline ends.

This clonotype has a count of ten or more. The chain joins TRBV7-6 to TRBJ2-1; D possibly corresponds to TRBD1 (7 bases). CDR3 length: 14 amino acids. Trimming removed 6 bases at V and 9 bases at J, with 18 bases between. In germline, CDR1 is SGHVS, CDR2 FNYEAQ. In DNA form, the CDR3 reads TGTGCCAGCAGGATCCAGGGGGGCCTTGGTGAGCAGTTCTTC. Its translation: CASRIQGGLGEQFF.